This is a list of T cell receptor beta chains from one sample in a study of type 1 and type 2 diabetes patients. TCRdb processed the multiplex PCR reads anew with MiXCR; each CDR3 protein has one entry. The repertoire consists of more than 250,000 distinct CDR3 sequences, with more than 45% occurring once and the leading ten covering roughly an eighth. Sequencing input: peripheral blood mononuclear cells (PBMCs). Receptor source: a man aged 18 to 29 with type 2 diabetes. The CDR3 runs from the conserved cysteine through the conserved F or W. Each record gives: D gene, J gene, V gene, clone size, CDR3 protein, CDR3 DNA. The D gene is left open where the match is weak. A row's size may be missing; if present it is once, few, many or a size class.

NA TRBJ1-1 TRBV7-3 NA CASSETQNTEAFF TGTGCCAGCAGCGAGACTCAGAACACTGAAGCTTTCTTT
NA TRBJ2-1 TRBV19 few CASSSIGGSTNNEQFF TGTGCCAGTAGTTCCATCGGGGGAAGTACAAACAATGAGCAGTTCTTC
TRBD1 TRBJ1-1 TRBV30 few CAWSEWDRGSMNTEAFF TGTGCCTGGAGTGAATGGGACAGGGGGTCGATGAACACTGAAGCTTTCTTT
NA TRBJ1-5 TRBV19 few CASSIMGPGPQHF TGTGCCAGTAGTATTATGGGGCCGGGGCCCCAGCATTTT
NA TRBJ2-7 TRBV2 NA CASNEGYEQYF TGTGCCAGCAATGAGGGATACGAGCAGTACTTC
NA TRBJ1-2 TRBV20-1 NA CSAPDGIYGYTF TGCAGTGCCCCCGACGGCATCTATGGCTACACCTTC
NA TRBJ2-7 TRBV2 NA CASTELGETSYEQYF TGTGCCAGCACCGAACTCGGAGAAACCTCCTACGAGCAGTACTTC
NA TRBJ1-1 TRBV30 NA CAWSVQVRGEAFF TGTGCCTGGAGTGTACAAGTGAGGGGAGAAGCTTTCTTT
TRBD2 TRBJ2-5 TRBV7-3 NA CASSQEVGGGAETQYF TGTGCCAGCAGCCAAGAAGTCGGCGGGGGGGCGGAGACCCAGTACTTC
TRBD1 TRBJ2-7 TRBV27 NA CASSVNRGYEQYF TGTGCCAGCAGTGTAAACAGGGGCTACGAGCAGTACTTC
NA TRBJ2-7 TRBV6-2/TRBV6-3 NA CASSYRAGEAQYF TGTGCCAGCAGTTACAGGGCAGGAGAAGCGCAGTACTTC
TRBD1 TRBJ2-1 TRBV2 NA CASSEAGTVSYGQFF TGTGCCAGCAGTGAAGCCGGGACAGTTAGCTATGGGCAGTTCTTC
NA TRBJ2-5 TRBV30 few CASRGPEETQYF TGTGCCAGCCGGGGCCCTGAAGAGACCCAGTACTTC
NA TRBJ1-1 TRBV6-6 NA CASRLTTNTEAFF TGTGCCAGCAGACTCACCACGAACACTGAAGCTTTCTTT
NA TRBJ2-7 TRBV9 NA CASSPDPPPYEQYF TGTGCCAGCAGTCCCGATCCCCCCCCCTACGAGCAGTACTTC
NA TRBJ2-7 TRBV7-7 NA CASSQRPSAAPYEQYF TGTGCCAGCAGTCAACGACCCTCGGCGGCGCCCTACGAGCAGTACTTC
NA TRBJ2-7 TRBV28 NA CALGSSYEQYF TGTGCCTTGGGGAGCTCCTACGAGCAGTACTTC
NA TRBJ1-2 TRBV11-3 few CASSPPGYPSNGYTF TGTGCCAGCAGCCCACCAGGGTATCCTTCTAATGGCTACACCTTC
TRBD2 TRBJ2-5 TRBV19 NA CASSTTGGIRETQYF TGTGCCAGTAGTACTACGGGGGGAATACGGGAGACCCAGTACTTC
TRBD1 TRBJ2-7 TRBV14 NA CASSLYRGLDEQYF TGTGCCAGCAGCCTTTACAGGGGTCTCGACGAGCAGTACTTC
NA TRBJ2-7 TRBV7-3 NA CASSSVTRVSF TGTGCCAGCAGCTCGGTCACGAGGGTATCATTC
NA TRBJ2-1 TRBV29-1 few CSVERENEQFF TGCAGCGTCGAACGGGAGAATGAGCAGTTCTTC
NA TRBJ1-5 TRBV12-3/TRBV12-4 NA CASSFDQPQHF TGTGCCAGCAGTTTCGATCAGCCCCAGCATTTT
TRBD1 TRBJ2-2 TRBV13 NA CASSADRDRDTGELFF TGTGCCAGCAGCGCGGACCGGGACAGGGACACCGGGGAGCTGTTTTTT
TRBD2 TRBJ2-3 TRBV20-1 NA CSARDRASGPTDTQYF TGCAGTGCTAGAGATCGGGCTAGCGGACCTACAGATACGCAGTATTTT
TRBD2 TRBJ2-3 TRBV4-1 NA CASRLARDTDTQYF TGCGCCAGTAGACTAGCGAGAGACACAGATACGCAGTATTTT
NA TRBJ2-3 TRBV10-2 NA CATRQAATDTQYF TGCGCCACCAGACAGGCCGCCACAGATACGCAGTATTTT
TRBD1 TRBJ1-2 TRBV27 few CASSLSWDSIIYGYTF TGTGCCAGCAGTTTATCGTGGGACAGCATAATTTATGGCTACACCTTC
TRBD1 TRBJ1-5 TRBV4-3 NA CASSHQGAWGQPQHF TGCGCCAGCAGCCACCAGGGGGCATGGGGTCAGCCCCAGCATTTT
TRBD1 TRBJ1-3 TRBV7-2 NA CASSTTGYRNTIYF TGTGCCAGCAGCACGACAGGGTATAGGAACACCATATATTTT
NA TRBJ1-6 TRBV7-3 NA CASRGHNSPLHF TGCGCCAGCAGGGGTCATAATTCACCCCTCCACTTT
TRBD1 TRBJ1-1 TRBV19 NA CASSILRSGQGTEAFF TGTGCCAGTAGTATTCTTAGGTCAGGACAGGGGACTGAAGCTTTCTTT
TRBD2 TRBJ2-1 TRBV2 few CASTLQREGHEQFF TGTGCCAGCACCCTTCAGCGGGAGGGCCATGAGCAGTTCTTC
TRBD2 TRBJ2-1 TRBV9 NA CASRDSGSGNEQFF TGTGCCAGCAGAGATAGCGGGAGTGGGAATGAGCAGTTCTTC
NA TRBJ1-6 TRBV30 many CAWSRGDSPLHF TGTGCCTGGAGTAGGGGTGATTCACCCCTCCACTTT
NA TRBJ2-7 TRBV7-8 few CASSAPKRTESYEQYF TGTGCCAGCAGCGCTCCCAAGCGTACAGAGTCCTACGAGCAGTACTTC
NA TRBJ2-2 TRBV7-3 NA CASSLAGLTGELFF TGTGCCAGCAGCTTGGCAGGGCTCACCGGGGAGCTGTTTTTT
TRBD1 TRBJ1-1 TRBV19 NA CASLHQGGGLNTEAFF TGTGCCAGCCTTCACCAGGGGGGCGGATTGAACACTGAAGCTTTCTTT
TRBD1 TRBJ1-5 TRBV14 few CASSPPTGTGAGQPQHF TGTGCCAGCAGTCCCCCTACCGGGACAGGGGCGGGTCAGCCCCAGCATTTT
NA TRBJ2-1 TRBV24-1 few CATSDSRNGSNEQFF TGTGCCACCAGTGATTCCCGTAATGGGTCCAATGAGCAGTTCTTC
NA TRBJ2-2 TRBV14 few CASSPTESGVVTGELFF TGTGCCAGCAGCCCCACCGAATCGGGAGTAGTCACCGGGGAGCTGTTTTTT
TRBD1 TRBJ1-4 TRBV12-3/TRBV12-4 NA CASSRNRGGTTNEKLFF TGTGCCAGCAGTAGAAACAGGGGCGGAACAACTAATGAAAAACTGTTTTTT
NA TRBJ1-5 TRBV10-3 NA CASSAPPDQPQHF TGTGCCAGCAGTGCCCCGCCGGACCAGCCCCAGCATTTT
NA TRBJ1-1 TRBV2 few CASSEATGAHNTEAFF TGTGCCAGCAGTGAAGCTACCGGGGCCCACAACACTGAAGCTTTCTTT
NA TRBJ2-5 TRBV20-1 once CSATNLLLAVETQYF TGCAGTGCTACTAACCTGCTACTAGCTGTAGAGACCCAGTACTTC
NA TRBJ2-2 TRBV2 many CASIPNTGELFF TGTGCCAGCATCCCGAACACCGGGGAGCTGTTTTTT